This is a list of T cell receptor beta chains from one sample in a study of tumor-infiltrating lymphocytes in localized non-small cell lung cancer. Profiled with immunoSEQ multiplex PCR; TCRdb holds only in-frame clones, not every one. The sample contains 9,500 to 15,000 clones, around 80% of which appear only once. Material for sequencing was lung tumor tissue. All receptors derive from a human donor with non-small cell lung cancer. Both conserved end residues are part of each CDR3. D genes are given only for firm matches. Size values are once, few and many counts, or a class for expanded clones, and some rows have none.

d_gene | j_gene | abundance | v_gene | CDR3nt | CDR3aa
TRBD1 | TRBJ2-7 | - | TRBV7-8 | TGTGCCAGCAGCTTAGCACAGGGGGTACTCTACGAGCAGTACTTC | CASSLAQGVLYEQYF
- | TRBJ1-2 | - | TRBV4-1 | TGCACCAGCAGCCAAGACCTCCCTGGGAGGGTTGGCTACACCTTC | CTSSQDLPGRVGYTF
TRBD1 | TRBJ1-5 | - | TRBV28 | TGTGCCACCTTAGGGGACAGGGACCAGCCCCAGCATTTT | CATLGDRDQPQHF
- | TRBJ1-4 | medium-sized | TRBV19 | TGTGCCAGTAGTATGGGCCAGGGTGATGAAAAACTGTTTTTT | CASSMGQGDEKLFF
- | TRBJ2-3 | - | TRBV5-1 | TGCGCCAGCAGCCCGGGCGGCACAGATACGCAGTATTTT | CASSPGGTDTQYF
- | TRBJ1-5 | - | TRBV6-1 | TGTGCCAGCAGTGAAGACCTCGGGACTGTTACTGATCAGCCCCAGCATTTT | CASSEDLGTVTDQPQHF
TRBD2 | TRBJ2-5 | - | TRBV28 | TGTGCCAGCATAGGCGGGGGGGCCTCCCTTGGGACCCAGTACTTC | CASIGGGASLGTQYF
- | TRBJ2-7 | - | TRBV5-1 | TGCGCCAGCAAGGGGAGCTCCTACGAGCAGTACTTC | CASKGSSYEQYF
TRBD1 | TRBJ2-3 | - | TRBV5-4 | TGTGCCAGCAGCTCCCGGGACAGGGTTGCAGATACGCAGTATTTT | CASSSRDRVADTQYF
- | TRBJ1-2 | - | TRBV18 | TGTGCCAGCTCACGAAGACGGGACGACTATGGCTACACCTTC | CASSRRRDDYGYTF
- | TRBJ1-5 | - | TRBV7-2 | TGTGCCAGCAGCAAAATGGGTTCTGTCAATCAGCCCCAGCATTTT | CASSKMGSVNQPQHF
TRBD1 | TRBJ2-7 | - | TRBV5-1 | TGCGCCAGCAGCGAACAGGGGGACTCCTACGAGCAGTACTTC | CASSEQGDSYEQYF
- | TRBJ1-6 | - | TRBV6-4 | TGTGCCAGCAGTTCGGGACTCGCTTCACCCCTCCACTTT | CASSSGLASPLHF
- | TRBJ1-2 | - | TRBV4-1 | TGCGCCAGCAGCCAAGATTGGAGGGAACCCTATGGCTACACCTTC | CASSQDWREPYGYTF
- | TRBJ2-7 | - | TRBV5-1 | TGCGCCAGCAGCTTGGTGGTCAGCCCCTACGAGCAGTACTTC | CASSLVVSPYEQYF
- | TRBJ1-5 | once | TRBV30 | TGTGCCTGGGGCGGAATCAATCAGCCCCAGCATTTT | CAWGGINQPQHF
- | TRBJ2-6 | - | TRBV14 | TGTGCCAGCAGCCCAGGTGGGGCCAACGTCCTGACTTTC | CASSPGGANVLTF
TRBD1 | TRBJ1-1 | few | TRBV5-1 | TGCGCCAGCAGCTTGTTCCAGGGGGACTCTGAAGCTTTCTTT | CASSLFQGDSEAFF
TRBD1 | TRBJ2-7 | - | TRBV27 | TGTGCCAGCAGTCCCCCCGGGACAGGTCCCTACGAGCAGTACTTC | CASSPPGTGPYEQYF
- | TRBJ1-2 | once | TRBV14 | TGTGCCAGCAGCCAAGATCTTTCGGGCTATGGCTACACCTTC | CASSQDLSGYGYTF
- | TRBJ2-2 | - | TRBV7-2 | TGTGCCAGCAAAAAGGGCTCGGGTTCCGGGGAGCTGTTTTTT | CASKKGSGSGELFF
- | TRBJ2-1 | - | TRBV7-8 | TGTGCCAGCAGCTTAGAAAGCCATTCCGGCTACAATGAGCAGTTCTTC | CASSLESHSGYNEQFF
TRBD1 | TRBJ1-2 | - | TRBV7-9 | TGTGCCAGCAGCTTAGGACAGGGGAAAGGCTACACCTTC | CASSLGQGKGYTF
- | TRBJ2-7 | - | TRBV7-2 | TGTGCCAGCAGCTTTCCAGGGGTCGGGCCGAGGGAGCAGTACTTC | CASSFPGVGPREQYF
TRBD1 | TRBJ1-3 | - | TRBV5-5 | TGTGCCAGCAGCATTGCAGGGGGCACAGGAAACACCATATATTTT | CASSIAGGTGNTIYF
- | TRBJ2-7 | - | TRBV7-6 | TGTGCCAGCAGCCCCCCAGCCGACATTTCCTACGAGCAGTACTTC | CASSPPADISYEQYF
- | TRBJ2-2 | once | TRBV4-3 | TGCGCCAGCAGCCCCCGACGGCCCCCTCAGGCCGGGGAGCTGTTTTTT | CASSPRRPPQAGELFF
TRBD1 | TRBJ1-2 | once | TRBV4-3 | TGCGCCAGCAGCCAAGATCCAGGGGGTAACTATGGCTACACCTTC | CASSQDPGGNYGYTF
- | TRBJ1-1 | - | TRBV30 | TGTGCCTCTACTCGGGTAGGCACTGAAGCTTTCTTT | CASTRVGTEAFF
TRBD2 | TRBJ2-3 | once | TRBV4-1 | TGCGCCAGCAGCCAAGCGATCTTGCGGGGGGGCGGGTCAGATACGCAGTATTTT | CASSQAILRGGGSDTQYF
TRBD1 | TRBJ1-2 | few | TRBV5-4 | TGTGCCAGCAGCTCGGGACAGATATACTTTAACTATGGCTACACCTTC | CASSSGQIYFNYGYTF
- | TRBJ1-2 | - | TRBV6-1 | TGTGCCAGCAGCCCAGGCAGTAACTATGGCTACACCTTC | CASSPGSNYGYTF
- | TRBJ2-7 | - | TRBV4-2 | TGTGCCAGCAGCCCGCGGCAAGGCTCCTACGAGCAGTACTTC | CASSPRQGSYEQYF
TRBD1 | TRBJ1-5 | - | TRBV10-3 | TGTGCCATCAGTGGGACAGGGGGCTATCAGCCCCAGCATTTT | CAISGTGGYQPQHF
- | TRBJ1-1 | - | TRBV29-1 | TGCAGCGGATCAGGAACTGAAGCTTTCTTT | CSGSGTEAFF
- | TRBJ1-1 | medium-sized | TRBV18 | TGTGCCAGCTCACCATCGGGGGGGAATGCTATGAACACTGAAGCTTTCTTT | CASSPSGGNAMNTEAFF
- | TRBJ1-1 | - | TRBV5-6 | TGTGCCAGCAGCCCTTTCTTCCGGTTAACAGCGAACACTGAAGCTTTCTTT | CASSPFFRLTANTEAFF
- | TRBJ1-2 | few | TRBV2 | TGTGCCAGCAGTGAAGATACGGGGCTATCTTATGGCTACACCTTC | CASSEDTGLSYGYTF
- | TRBJ2-2 | - | TRBV6-4 | TGTGCCAGCAGACAGGGCCCTGAGTCCGGGGAGCTGTTTTTT | CASRQGPESGELFF
- | TRBJ2-3 | - | TRBV21-1 | TGTGCCAGCAGCAATTCTTGGCGAATGGGCAGACACCTCCTCACAGATACGCAGTATTTT | CASSNSWRMGRHLLTDTQYF
- | TRBJ1-1 | medium-sized | TRBV2 | TGTGCCAGCAGCCGGCTGAATACGAACACTGAAGCTTTCTTT | CASSRLNTNTEAFF
- | TRBJ2-3 | - | TRBV5-6 | TGTGCCAGCAGATTGCAGGGGGGCGATACGCAGTATTTT | CASRLQGGDTQYF
TRBD1 | TRBJ1-2 | - | TRBV27 | TGTGCCAGCAGCCCCTGGACAGGGGGGGTTAACTATGGCTACACCTTC | CASSPWTGGVNYGYTF
- | TRBJ2-2 | - | TRBV11-2 | TGTGCCAGCAGCCCCGCGGTAGAGGGAACCGGGGAGCTGTTTTTT | CASSPAVEGTGELFF
- | TRBJ1-5 | - | TRBV19 | TGTGCCAGTAGTATATTCCCCCCAGGACTCCTCAGCAATCAGCCCCAGCATTTT | CASSIFPPGLLSNQPQHF
TRBD1 | TRBJ1-2 | - | TRBV9 | TGTGCCAGCAGCACAACGGGACAGCTTAACTATGGCTACACCTTC | CASSTTGQLNYGYTF
- | TRBJ1-1 | few | TRBV19 | TGTGCCAGTAGTATGGGGGCCCTAATGAGGACTGAAGCTTTCTTT | CASSMGALMRTEAFF
- | TRBJ2-7 | - | TRBV6-5 | TGTGCCAGCAGTTTGGGGCGGCCGCCCCTGGCCGAGCAGTACTTC | CASSLGRPPLAEQYF
- | TRBJ1-1 | - | TRBV5-6 | TGTGCCAGCAGCTTGGTTGAAGTGAACACTGAAGCTTTCTTT | CASSLVEVNTEAFF
- | TRBJ2-3 | - | TRBV2 | TGTGCCAGCACCTCCACGGGAGATACGCAGTATTTT | CASTSTGDTQYF
- | TRBJ1-2 | - | TRBV18 | TGTGCCAGCTCACCAAGCATTCAGCCGGCGTCCTATGGCTACACCTTC | CASSPSIQPASYGYTF
TRBD1 | TRBJ1-6 | - | TRBV18 | TGTGCCAGCTCACCCCGGGACAGAGGAAATTCACCCCTCCACTTT | CASSPRDRGNSPLHF
TRBD1 | TRBJ1-2 | - | TRBV29-1 | TGCAGCGTGGGGGACAGGCAAACTAACTATGGCTACACCTTC | CSVGDRQTNYGYTF
- | TRBJ1-1 | few | TRBV5-1 | TGCGCCAGCAGCTTGGGGGTACTGGGGGTCGAAGCTTTCTTT | CASSLGVLGVEAFF
- | TRBJ2-7 | - | TRBV11-2 | TGTGCCAGCAGCTTAGGGGGCTCGGGGGGCTTCTACGAGCAGTACTTC | CASSLGGSGGFYEQYF
TRBD1 | TRBJ1-5 | - | TRBV28 | TGTGCCAGCGAGCATCCAGTACAGGGGGATCAGCCCCAGCATTTT | CASEHPVQGDQPQHF
TRBD1 | TRBJ2-3 | - | TRBV5-1 | TGCGCCAGCAGCTTTGGACAGGGTTTCACAGATACGCAGTATTTT | CASSFGQGFTDTQYF
- | TRBJ1-3 | - | TRBV4-2 | TGTGCCAGCAGCCAAAACACAGGCAAATCTGGAAACACCATATATTTT | CASSQNTGKSGNTIYF